What follows is one T cell receptor beta chain and its context. Its antigen is as yet unknown. A much larger clone differs from this one at a single base, so this may be a read error. The sample originates from a study of T cells after yellow fever vaccination. 5'RACE template switching added a universal primer site and UMIs to TCR cDNA. TCRdb fed the 5' RACE reads into MiXCR, producing one record per CDR3 protein. The data hold about 320,000 distinct CDR3 sequences, with about 12% observed a single time. Study outcomes and limitations: Clonotypes appearing in both CD4 and CD8 compartments existed, and their share was small. Detected again after the booster were most primary-vaccination clones, at 96% CD4 and 88% CD8.

V was pared by 2 bases and J by 2 bases, with 5 bases between. The CDR3 covers 13 residues. In germline, CDR1 is SEHNR, CDR2 FQNEAQ (reference sequence). The receptor was derived from a man aged 18 to 35 who received the YFV17D yellow fever vaccine. V is TRBV7-9 and J is TRBJ2-3; no firm D call. Sequences were derived from CD4+ T cells sorted from PBMCs, sampled 15 days after the yellow fever booster vaccination. CDR3 amino acids: CASSLILTDTQYF. DNA of the CDR3: TGTGCCAGCAGCTTAATTCTCACAGATACGCAGTATTTT.